These 30 T cell receptor beta chains came from one sample sequenced in a study of blood T cell repertoires in COVID-19. Profiling relied on immunoSEQ multiplex PCR, and the TCRdb table lists in-frame clones only, not all of them. The data hold approximately 450,000 clones, with approximately 90% observed a single time. Sequenced material: peripheral blood. The receptors shown here come from a woman younger than 45 with acute or convalescent COVID-19.

The V gene is TRBV15, the J gene TRBJ2-7, with D tentatively TRBD2 (6 bases). This CDR3 contains 13 residues. Germline V gives CDR1 LNHNV, CDR2 YYDKDF (reference sequence). V gave up 3 bases and J gave up 7 bases, with 13 bases separating them. For the CDR3, the DNA is TGTGCCACCAGCAGGGGGTATGCGGGGGAGCAGTACTTC. Protein: CATSRGYAGEQYF.

The chain carries TRBV7-9 and TRBJ1-6, with D possibly TRBD1 on 5 matching bases. Germline CDR1 and CDR2: SEHNR and FQNEAQ (reference sequence). Trimming cost V 0 bases and J 4 bases, with 10 bases left between them. This CDR3 has 16 amino acids. The CDR3 here is CASSLAGGSYNSPLHF. The CDR3 region has the DNA TGTGCCAGCAGCTTAGCGGGGGGAAGTTATAATTCACCCCTCCACTTT.

V gene TRBV9 combines with J gene TRBJ2-7, with D unclear. The length of the CDR3 is 10 residues. Germline loops: CDR1 SGDLS, CDR2 YYNGEE. Trimming shortened V by 4 bases and J by 12 bases, and 11 bases separated the two germline ends. The CDR3 loop reads CASSPRRGYF. CDR3 in DNA: TGTGCCAGCAGCCCAAGAAGAGGGTACTTC.

The V and J genes are TRBV6-6 and TRBJ1-5; maybe TRBD1 (6 bases). CDR3 size: 15 residues. Germline V gene data show CDR1 as MNHNY and CDR2 as SVGAGI (reference sequence). V was cut by 0 bases and J by 3 bases, with 9 bases left in between. Written as DNA, the CDR3 is TGTGCCAGCAGTTACTCCAGGGGAGACAATCAGCCCCAGCATTTT. It specifies CASSYSRGDNQPQHF.

This chain connects TRBV7-9 to TRBJ2-2; D might be TRBD1 (5 bases). Trimming left V 1 base short and J 2 bases short, with 8 bases between. CDR1 is SEHNR and CDR2 is FQNEAQ in the germline V gene (reference sequence). The CDR3 consists of 15 residues. In DNA form, the CDR3 reads TGTGCCAGCAGCTTAGTAGGACACAACACCGGGGAGCTGTTTTTT. It codes for CASSLVGHNTGELFF.

CDR3 DNA sequence: TGCGCCAGCAGCCCTGGACTAGCGGGGGAGCCGGGGGGAGAGACCCAGTACTTC. Protein: CASSPGLAGEPGGETQYF. The chain links TRBV4-1 to TRBJ2-5; 13 bases agree with TRBD2. This CDR3 spans 18 amino acids. Trimming took 4 bases from V and 4 from J; bases not matched to a gene: 12. Germline V lookup: CDR1 MGHRA, CDR2 YSYEKL.

V usage is TRBV28 and J usage is TRBJ2-1; the match to TRBD2 covers 9 bases. The CDR3 is made up of 14 amino acids. Germline CDR1 reads MDHEN; CDR2 reads SYDVKM. V lost 7 bases, J lost 9 bases, and 10 bases stayed unmatched. The CDR3 loop reads CASIGSSGEIEQFF. The CDR3 DNA sequence: TGTGCCAGCATAGGGTCTAGCGGGGAAATTGAGCAGTTCTTC.

The CDR3: CASSLETTYEKLFF. In nucleotides, the CDR3 is TGTGCCAGCAGCTTAGAGACTACATATGAAAAACTGTTTTTT. The rearrangement uses TRBV7-9 and TRBJ1-4, with D unclear. Germline V lookup: CDR1 SEHNR, CDR2 FQNEAQ (reference sequence). The CDR3 loop spans 14 amino acids. Trimming removed 1 base at V and 6 bases at J, with 9 bases between.

The chain uses TRBV7-2 and TRBJ2-1; perhaps TRBD1 as D (6 bases). V gave up 3 bases and J gave up 9 bases, with 12 bases separating them. Germline lookup yields CDR1 SGHTA and CDR2 FQGNSA. This CDR3 region has 13 residues. The DNA of the CDR3 is TGTGCCAGCAGCTTTAATACAGGGACTGAGCAGTTCTTC. Its translation: CASSFNTGTEQFF.

The chain employs TRBV5-5 and TRBJ2-3, with TRBD2 matching over 9 bases. The CDR3 runs to 15 residues. J lost 4 bases, V lost 0 bases, and 3 bases had no gene match. Per the germline V gene, CDR1 is SGHKS and CDR2 is YYEKEE (reference sequence). CDR3 region: CASSLASGAADTQYF. DNA for the CDR3: TGTGCCAGCAGCTTGGCTAGCGGGGCAGCAGATACGCAGTATTTT.

This clone was counted once. The chain links TRBV7-9 to TRBJ2-7; 9 positions agree with TRBD2. V was pared by 5 bases and J by 4 bases, with 12 bases of the junction left unmatched. There are 16 residues in the CDR3. CDR1 and CDR2 (germline): SEHNR, FQNEAQ (reference sequence). This CDR3 reads CASSPAGGLASYEQYF. The CDR3, as DNA: TGTGCCAGCAGCCCGGCCGGGGGACTAGCCAGTTACGAGCAGTACTTC. Together with reference TRBV7-9 and TRBJ2-7, the CDR3 gives the full variable domain: DTGVSQNPRHKITKRGQNVTFRCDPISEHNRLYWYRQTLGQGPEFLTYFQNEAQLEKSRLLSDRFSAERPKGSFSTLEIQRTEQGDSAMYLCASSPAGGLASYEQYFGPGTRLTVT.

The J gene is TRBJ1-6, the V gene TRBV14; the match to TRBD1 covers 9 bases. Germline assignment: CDR1 SGHDN and CDR2 FVKESK. Unmatched junction bases numbered 17, after V lost 9 bases and J lost 14 bases. The CDR3 is 15 residues long. CDR3 residues: CASRGDRESKGALHF. The CDR3 DNA reads TGTGCCAGTCGAGGGGACAGGGAAAGCAAAGGGGCCCTCCACTTT.

The chain employs TRBV15 and TRBJ1-1; TRBD1 agrees at 7 bases. Germline CDR1 and CDR2: LNHNV and YYDKDF (reference sequence). This CDR3 spans 13 amino acids. J lost 5 bases, V lost 8 bases, and 8 bases had no gene match. The CDR3 loop is CATRDRDRTEAFF. The DNA of the CDR3 is TGTGCCACCCGAGACAGGGATAGAACTGAAGCTTTCTTT.

The chain couples TRBV20-1 to TRBJ2-1; a weak D match, TRBD2 (5 bases). CDR1 and CDR2 (germline): DFQATT, SNEGSKA (reference sequence). Trimming removed 5 bases from V and 4 bases from J, with 6 bases in between. This CDR3 region has 11 residues. CDR3 loop: CSAGEYNEQFF. CDR3 nucleotides: TGCAGTGCTGGGGAGTACAATGAGCAGTTCTTC.

In this sample, this clone turned up once. This chain uses TRBV5-5 with TRBJ1-5, with 7 bases that match TRBD1. The V and J ends lost 3 bases and 2 bases, in that order; junction bases with no gene match: 2. This CDR3 comprises 14 residues. Germline-derived CDR1 and CDR2 are SGHKS and YYEKEE (reference sequence). Written as DNA, the CDR3 is TGTGCCAGCAGCTATGGACAGGGCAATCAGCCCCAGCATTTT. It is translated as CASSYGQGNQPQHF. The variable domain in full, completed from reference TRBV5-5 and TRBJ1-5, reads DAGVTQSPTHLIKTRGQQVTLRCSPISGHKSVSWYQQVLGQGPQFIFQYYEKEERGRGNFPDRFSARQFPNYSSELNVNALLLGDSALYLCASSYGQGNQPQHFGDGTRLSIL.

This rearrangement joins TRBV18 to TRBJ1-5; 9 bases are shared with TRBD1. The CDR3 runs 21 residues. Trimming cost V 2 bases and J 2 bases; bases outside gene matches: 19. The germline V gene encodes CDR1 KGHSH and CDR2 LQKENI. CDR3 in DNA: TGTGCCAGCTCACCAGGTCTAGGGTGGGACAGGGAGTACAGGCGCAATCAGCCCCAGCATTTT. Protein sequence: CASSPGLGWDREYRRNQPQHF.

The genes are TRBV10-3 and TRBJ2-2, with TRBD1 identical over 7 bases. Looked up from germline, CDR1 is ENHRY and CDR2 is SYGVKD. V shed 6 bases and J 1 base; nucleotides not matched to a gene: 8. This CDR3 has 16 residues. CDR3 nucleotides: TGTGCCATCAGCGCGTCTTGGGACAGGAACACCGGGGAGCTGTTTTTT. This encodes CAISASWDRNTGELFF.

This clone was counted once. The V and J genes are TRBV5-5 and TRBJ2-7, with 14 bases that match TRBD2. Germline-derived CDR1 and CDR2 are SGHKS and YYEKEE (reference sequence). This CDR3 is built from 15 residues. The trim removed 4 bases at V and 2 bases at J, leaving 2 bases unmatched. The CDR3 spells CASSMTSGGAYEQYF. CDR3 nucleotides: TGTGCCAGCAGCATGACTAGCGGGGGGGCCTACGAGCAGTACTTC.

J is TRBJ2-7 and V is TRBV5-4, with 7 bases aligning to TRBD1. Germline trimming cut 0 bases from V and 3 bases from J; bases unmatched to any gene: 9. CDR1 and CDR2 from the germline V gene are SGHNT and YYREEE (reference sequence). The CDR3 loop spans 16 amino acids. The DNA of the CDR3 is TGTGCCAGCAGCTTGGATACAGGGGCAGTGTACTACGAGCAGTACTTC. This translates into CASSLDTGAVYYEQYF.

J is TRBJ1-2 and V is TRBV6-5; 7 bases fit TRBD1. CDR1 MNHEY and CDR2 SVGAGI come from the germline V gene. CDR3 size: 13 residues. J gave up 7 bases and V 5 bases, and 7 bases lay outside the gene matches. Here the CDR3 reads CASSTGTAVGYTF. The CDR3 DNA sequence: TGTGCCAGCAGTACTGGGACAGCCGTTGGCTACACCTTC.

V and J are TRBV7-9 and TRBJ1-2; maybe TRBD1 (6 bases). Germline V gene lookup returns CDR1 SEHNR and CDR2 FQNEAQ (reference sequence). There are 19 residues in the CDR3. With 0 bases removed from V and 5 bases from J, the gap between germline ends came to 25 bases. The CDR3 DNA is TGTGCCAGCAGCTTAGCCCGGGGCCATCACCCCAGGGGCGAATATGGCTACACCTTC. This sequence encodes CASSLARGHHPRGEYGYTF. Using reference TRBV7-9 and TRBJ1-2 for the parts outside the CDR3, the full variable domain is DTGVSQNPRHKITKRGQNVTFRCDPISEHNRLYWYRQTLGQGPEFLTYFQNEAQLEKSRLLSDRFSAERPKGSFSTLEIQRTEQGDSAMYLCASSLARGHHPRGEYGYTFGSGTRLTVV.

V and J are TRBV6-2 or TRBV6-3 and TRBJ1-2; the D is unclear. CDR1 MNHEY and CDR2 SVGEGT come from the germline V gene. The CDR3 spans 17 residues. V lost 0 bases to trimming and J lost 7 bases, with 21 bases between them. The CDR3 region has the DNA TGTGCCAGCAGTTACTCTGGAGGGCGGGTTTCGACTGGTGGCTACACCTTC. Translated: CASSYSGGRVSTGGYTF.

The chain combines TRBV14 with TRBJ2-5, with 8 bases fitting TRBD1. With V trimmed by 5 bases and J by 5 bases, 10 bases remained unmatched. The CDR3 runs 15 residues. Germline CDR1 and CDR2: SGHDN and FVKESK. The chain's CDR3 is CASSTGQGGTETQYF. DNA of the CDR3: TGTGCCAGCAGCACCGGACAGGGTGGGACGGAGACCCAGTACTTC.

The rearrangement links TRBV6-5 to TRBJ2-3; TRBD2 might be the D (6 bases). Germline V gene data show CDR1 as MNHEY and CDR2 as SVGAGI. V lost 7 bases to trimming and J lost 6 bases, with 8 bases between them. CDR3 length: 11 residues. The CDR3 protein is CASTGRDTQYF. In DNA form, the CDR3 reads TGTGCCAGCACAGGGAGGGATACGCAGTATTTT.

This clone showed up just once. This rearrangement joins TRBV14 to TRBJ2-1; 15 bases line up with TRBD2. The V gene's germline CDR1 is SGHDN and CDR2 FVKESK. The CDR3 sequence is 16 residues long. V dropped 2 bases and J dropped 7; count of bases not matched to a gene: 3. The CDR3: CASSQRTSGGENEQFF. The CDR3 bases are TGTGCCAGCAGCCAAAGGACTAGCGGGGGGGAGAATGAGCAGTTCTTC.

The J gene is TRBJ2-1, the V gene TRBV2; the D gene is possibly TRBD1 (6 bases). CDR3 size: 16 residues. V was clipped by 5 bases and J by 2 bases, with 16 bases between them. CDR1 and CDR2 (germline): SNHLY, FYNNEI. The CDR3: CASSPLTGSTYNEQFF. CDR3 nucleotide sequence: TGTGCCAGCAGTCCATTAACAGGGAGTACCTACAATGAGCAGTTCTTC.

The chain joins TRBV28 to TRBJ1-2, with 7 bases lining up with TRBD1. V trimming: 2 bases; J trimming: 4 bases; junction bases outside the gene matches: 4. CDR1 and CDR2 from the germline V gene are MDHEN and SYDVKM. CDR3 length: 14 residues. CDR3 protein: CASSLRQGSYGYTF. The CDR3 region has the DNA TGTGCCAGCAGTTTACGACAGGGATCCTATGGCTACACCTTC.

The chain joins TRBV5-4 to TRBJ2-7; TRBD2 might be the D (6 bases). Trimming left V 4 bases short and J 0 bases short, with 11 bases between. CDR3 size: 14 residues. The germline V gene encodes CDR1 SGHNT and CDR2 YYREEE (reference sequence). CDR3 bases: TGTGCCAGCAGCCTCGGGGGTATCTCCTACGAGCAGTACTTC. It specifies CASSLGGISYEQYF.

The chain carries TRBV7-9 and TRBJ2-7, with D possibly TRBD2 on 5 matching bases. The germline V gene encodes CDR1 SEHNR and CDR2 FQNEAQ (reference sequence). The ends were cut back, 5 bases at V and 3 bases at J, with 17 bases in the middle. CDR3 length equals 15 residues. CDR3 sequence: CASSPLEGRIYEQYF. The DNA for the CDR3 is TGTGCCAGCAGCCCGCTAGAGGGCAGGATCTACGAGCAGTACTTC.

The V gene is TRBV4-1, the J gene TRBJ1-1; 8 bases align to TRBD1. V lost 10 bases and J lost 0; bases outside the gene matches: 10. CDR3 length: 15 amino acids. Germline V gene sequence: CDR1 MGHRA, CDR2 YSYEKL. CDR3 sequence reads: CATMDRERLNTEAFF. CDR3 coding DNA: TGCGCCACGATGGACAGGGAAAGGCTGAACACTGAAGCTTTCTTT.